This T cell receptor beta chain was captured by sequencing in a study of cytomegalovirus exposure and HLA in healthy donors. Study at large: Both the 120 or so validation repertoires and the approximately 640 first-cohort repertoires used the same platform, as reported by a later analysis.

The CDR3 has 13 residues. The ends were cut back, 4 bases at V and 5 bases at J, with 9 bases in the middle. Germline V gene sequence: CDR1 MNHEY, CDR2 SMNVEV (reference sequence). In the case of this clone: Its antigen is not identified.

The donors were part of the validation cohort, which consisted of more than 90 subjects and was separate from the first cohort of around 620 subjects. Study-level findings and limits: Cytomegalovirus-associated TCR beta chains were listed, numbering 150 to 200. A few chains tied to CMV proved CMV antigen-specific in vitro.

Profiling relied on immunoSEQ multiplex PCR, and the TCRdb table lists in-frame clones only, not all of them. This sample carries roughly 200,000 clones, about four fifths of them seen once, and the ten largest clones take about 2.8%. This sequence joins TRBV27 and TRBJ1-5; D unresolved. Sequencing was carried out using PBMCs. The source of this sequence is a woman aged 18 to 35 in good health and CMV-seropositive. CDR3 DNA sequence: TGTGCCAGCAGTTACCTGGGAGATCAGCCCCAGCATTTT. Amino acid sequence: CASSYLGDQPQHF.